This entry concerns a single T cell receptor (beta chain). Antigen: not known. The CDR3 runs to 16 residues. Germline lookup yields CDR1 MNHEY and CDR2 SMNVEV (reference sequence). V shed 6 bases, J shed 1 base, and the junction held 7 bases outside the gene matches. TCRdb's table, derived via immunoSEQ multiplex PCR, lists solely in-frame clones and lacks some. The sample contains 100,000 to 150,000 clones, about nine tenths of which appear only once. The data derive from a study of cytomegalovirus exposure and HLA in healthy donors. The donors were part of the 120-subject validation cohort, which stood apart from the approximately 630-subject first cohort. Study-wide results and limits: Subsequent analysis found a tendency for first-cohort TCR clusters to co-occur within the 95 to 150 validation repertoires. As was reported, the classifier diagnosed cytomegalovirus status with high specificity and sensitivity. In vitro checks showed that a few CMV-associated chains really do target CMV antigens.

What was sequenced was PBMCs. The chain recombines TRBV27 with TRBJ2-1, with 9 bases lining up with TRBD2. The receptor's source is a woman between 18 and 29 years old in good health and CMV-seronegative. The CDR3 loop is CASRALAGTSYNEQFF. The CDR3 DNA is TGTGCCAGCAGGGCGCTAGCGGGAACGTCCTACAATGAGCAGTTCTTC.